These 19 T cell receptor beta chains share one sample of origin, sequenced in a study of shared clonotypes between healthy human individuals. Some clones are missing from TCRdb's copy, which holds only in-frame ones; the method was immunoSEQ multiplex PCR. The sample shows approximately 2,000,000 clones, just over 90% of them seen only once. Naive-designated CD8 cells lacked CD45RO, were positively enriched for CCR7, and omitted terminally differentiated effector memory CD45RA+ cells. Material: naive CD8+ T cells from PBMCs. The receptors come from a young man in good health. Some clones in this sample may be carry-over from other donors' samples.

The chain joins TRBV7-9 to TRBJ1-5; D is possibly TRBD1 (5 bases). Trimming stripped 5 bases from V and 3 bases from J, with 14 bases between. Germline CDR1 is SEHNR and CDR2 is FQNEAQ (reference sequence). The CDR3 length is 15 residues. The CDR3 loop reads CASSKTGGLNQPQHF. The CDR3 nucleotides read TGTGCCAGCAGCAAAACCGGGGGACTCAATCAGCCCCAGCATTTT.

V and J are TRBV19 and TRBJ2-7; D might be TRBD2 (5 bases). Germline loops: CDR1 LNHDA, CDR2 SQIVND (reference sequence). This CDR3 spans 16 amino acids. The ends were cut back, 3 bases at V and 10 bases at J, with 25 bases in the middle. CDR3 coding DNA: TGTGCCAGTAGTATCACCCTCGGAAGGACGGACTCAGAACAGTACTTC. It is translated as CASSITLGRTDSEQYF. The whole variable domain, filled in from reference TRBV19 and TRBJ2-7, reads DGGITQSPKYLFRKEGQNVTLSCEQNLNHDAMYWYRQDPGQGLRLIYYSQIVNDFQKGDIAEGYSVSREKKESFPLTVTSAQKNPTAFYLCASSITLGRTDSEQYFGPGTRLTVT.

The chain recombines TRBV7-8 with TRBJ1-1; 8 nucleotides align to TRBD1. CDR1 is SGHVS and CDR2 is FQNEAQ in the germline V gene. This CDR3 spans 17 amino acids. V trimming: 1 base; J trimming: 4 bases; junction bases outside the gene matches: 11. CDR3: CASSLVRTGRGGTEAFF. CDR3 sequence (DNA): TGTGCCAGCAGCTTAGTAAGGACAGGGAGGGGAGGCACTGAAGCTTTCTTT.

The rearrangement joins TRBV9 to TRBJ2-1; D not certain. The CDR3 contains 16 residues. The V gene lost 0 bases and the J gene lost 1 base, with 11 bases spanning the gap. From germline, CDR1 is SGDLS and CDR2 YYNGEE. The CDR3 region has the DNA TGTGCCAGCAGCGTAGAGCCTGGGGTTTCCTACAATGAGCAGTTCTTC. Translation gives CASSVEPGVSYNEQFF.

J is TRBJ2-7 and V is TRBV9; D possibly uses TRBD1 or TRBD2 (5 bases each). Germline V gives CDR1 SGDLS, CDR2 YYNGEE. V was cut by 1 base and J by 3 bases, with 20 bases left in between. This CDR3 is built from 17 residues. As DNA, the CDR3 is TGTGCCAGCAGCGTATCCCCCGGGACCGATGGCCGCTACGAGCAGTACTTC. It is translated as CASSVSPGTDGRYEQYF.

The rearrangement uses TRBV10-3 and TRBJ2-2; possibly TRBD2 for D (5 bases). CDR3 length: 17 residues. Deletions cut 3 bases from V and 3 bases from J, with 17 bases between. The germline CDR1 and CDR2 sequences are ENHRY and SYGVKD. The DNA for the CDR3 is TGTGCCATCAGTGATGAGCGGAGGACCTCTGACACCGGGGAGCTGTTTTTT. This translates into CAISDERRTSDTGELFF.

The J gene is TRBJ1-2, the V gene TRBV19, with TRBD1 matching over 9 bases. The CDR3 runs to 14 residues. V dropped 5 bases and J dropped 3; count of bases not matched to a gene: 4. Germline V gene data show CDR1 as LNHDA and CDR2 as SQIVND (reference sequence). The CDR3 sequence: CASSSRDRDYGYTF. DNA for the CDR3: TGTGCCAGTAGTTCGCGGGACAGGGACTATGGCTACACCTTC. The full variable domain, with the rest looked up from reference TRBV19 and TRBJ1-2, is DGGITQSPKYLFRKEGQNVTLSCEQNLNHDAMYWYRQDPGQGLRLIYYSQIVNDFQKGDIAEGYSVSREKKESFPLTVTSAQKNPTAFYLCASSSRDRDYGYTFGSGTRLTVV.

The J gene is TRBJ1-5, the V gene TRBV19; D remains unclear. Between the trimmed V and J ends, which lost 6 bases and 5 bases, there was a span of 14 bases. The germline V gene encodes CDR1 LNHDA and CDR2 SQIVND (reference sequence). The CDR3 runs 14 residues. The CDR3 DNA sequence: TGTGCCAGTAGCGGGGTCGGGTTGGATCAGCCCCAGCATTTT. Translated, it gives CASSGVGLDQPQHF.

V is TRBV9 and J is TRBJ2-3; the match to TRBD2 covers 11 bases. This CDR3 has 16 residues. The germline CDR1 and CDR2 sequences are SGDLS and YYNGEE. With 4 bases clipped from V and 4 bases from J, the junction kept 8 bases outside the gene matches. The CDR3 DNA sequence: TGTGCCAGCAGCACCACCGGGACTAGCGGCTCAGATACGCAGTATTTT. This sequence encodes CASSTTGTSGSDTQYF.

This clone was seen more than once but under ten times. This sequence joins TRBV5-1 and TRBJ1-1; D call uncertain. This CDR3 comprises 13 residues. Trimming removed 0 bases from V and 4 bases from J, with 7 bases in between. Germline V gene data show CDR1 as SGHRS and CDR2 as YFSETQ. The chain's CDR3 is CASSLGVGTEAFF. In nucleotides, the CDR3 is TGCGCCAGCAGCTTGGGTGTCGGCACTGAAGCTTTCTTT.

Here the CDR3 reads CSVGGRANTEAFF. As DNA, the CDR3 is TGCAGCGTGGGGGGCAGAGCGAACACTGAAGCTTTCTTT. The chain couples TRBV29-1 to TRBJ1-1; a possible D gene is TRBD1 (6 bases). In germline, CDR1 is SQVTM, CDR2 ANQGSEA. The CDR3 spans 13 residues. Trimming shortened V by 6 bases and J by 1 base, and 12 bases separated the two germline ends.

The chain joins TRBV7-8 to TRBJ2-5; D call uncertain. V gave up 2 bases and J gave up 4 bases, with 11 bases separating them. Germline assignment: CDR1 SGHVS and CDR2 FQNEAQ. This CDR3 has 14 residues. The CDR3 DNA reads TGTGCCAGCAGCTTACGGACGATTGGAGAGACCCAGTACTTC. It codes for CASSLRTIGETQYF.

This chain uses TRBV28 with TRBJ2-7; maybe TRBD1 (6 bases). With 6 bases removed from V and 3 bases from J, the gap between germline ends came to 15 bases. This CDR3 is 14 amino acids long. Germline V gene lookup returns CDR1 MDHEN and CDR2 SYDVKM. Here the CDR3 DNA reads TGTGCCAGCAGCCTGGGCAGGGGCATCTACGAGCAGTACTTC. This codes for CASSLGRGIYEQYF. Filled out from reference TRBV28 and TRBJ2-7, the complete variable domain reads DVKVTQSSRYLVKRTGEKVFLECVQDMDHENMFWYRQDPGLGLRLIYFSYDVKMKEKGDIPEGYSVSREKKERFSLILESASTNQTSMYLCASSLGRGIYEQYFGPGTRLTVT.

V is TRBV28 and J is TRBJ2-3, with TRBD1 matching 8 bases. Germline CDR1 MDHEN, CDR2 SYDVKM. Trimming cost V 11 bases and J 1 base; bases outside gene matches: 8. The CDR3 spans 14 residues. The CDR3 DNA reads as TGTGCCGGACAGGACAGGGAACGCACAGATACGCAGTATTTT. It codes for CAGQDRERTDTQYF.

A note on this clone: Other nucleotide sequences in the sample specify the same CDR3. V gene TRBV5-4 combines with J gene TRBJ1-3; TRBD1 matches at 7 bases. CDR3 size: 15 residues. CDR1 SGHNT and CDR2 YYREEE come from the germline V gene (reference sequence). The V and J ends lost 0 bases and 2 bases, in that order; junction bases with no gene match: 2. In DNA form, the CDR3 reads TGTGCCAGCAGCTTGGACAGGGGAGCTGGAAACACCATATATTTT. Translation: CASSLDRGAGNTIYF.

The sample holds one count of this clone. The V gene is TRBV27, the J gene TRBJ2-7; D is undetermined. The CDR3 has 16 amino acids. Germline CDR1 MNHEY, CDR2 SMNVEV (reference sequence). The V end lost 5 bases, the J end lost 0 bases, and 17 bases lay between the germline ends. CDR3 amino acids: CASSIKPGTSSYEQYF. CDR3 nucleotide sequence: TGTGCCAGCAGTATAAAACCCGGTACGAGCTCCTACGAGCAGTACTTC.

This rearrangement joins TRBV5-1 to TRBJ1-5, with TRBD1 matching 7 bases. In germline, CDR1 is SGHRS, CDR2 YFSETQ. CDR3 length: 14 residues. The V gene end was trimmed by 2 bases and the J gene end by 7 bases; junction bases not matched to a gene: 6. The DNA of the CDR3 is TGCGCCAGCAGCTTAGAAGGGGGCGGCCAGCCCCAGCATTTT. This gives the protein CASSLEGGGQPQHF.

The CDR3 DNA follows: TGCGCCAGCAGACGCAGGAGCACCGGGGAGCTGTTTTTT. The encoded protein is CASRRRSTGELFF. The genes are TRBV4-1 and TRBJ2-2; no firm D call. The CDR3 has 13 amino acids. V lost 6 bases and J 4 bases, leaving 9 bases between the germline ends. Per germline, CDR1 MGHRA and CDR2 YSYEKL.

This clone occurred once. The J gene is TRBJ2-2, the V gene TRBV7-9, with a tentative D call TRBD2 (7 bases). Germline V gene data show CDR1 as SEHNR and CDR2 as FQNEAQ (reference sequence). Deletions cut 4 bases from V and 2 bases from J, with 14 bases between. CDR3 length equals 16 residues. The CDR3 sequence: CASSWPQGLNTGELFF. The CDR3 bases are TGTGCCAGCAGCTGGCCACAGGGACTAAACACCGGGGAGCTGTTTTTT.